This is a list of T cell receptor beta chains from one sample in a study of CD8 T cells in acute hepatitis C reinfection. Assay: immunoSEQ multiplex PCR; the TCRdb copy retains only in-frame clones and omits some. The sample includes approximately 39,000 clones, approximately 87% of them seen just once. The sequencing sample was made of naive CD8+ T cells from PBMCs. The receptors shown here come from a man aged 25-45 years with chronic hepatitis C. Each CDR3 is given with its conserved first and last residue. A D gene is named only where the DNA matches it firmly. Clone size is stated in some rows and not others, as once, few, many or a class when expanded.

.	TRBV5-1	.	TRBJ1-1	TGCGCCAGCAGCTCCACAAACATACAGGGTCCTGAAGCTTTCTTT	CASSSTNIQGPEAFF
.	TRBV2	.	TRBJ2-7	TGTGCTACGACCCCAGGACGGCTCTCCTACGAGCAGTACTTC	CATTPGRLSYEQYF
.	TRBV4-1	.	TRBJ1-5	TGCGCCAGCAGCCAAGAGATGGGGGGCGGTTTGAGCAATCAGCCCCAGCATTTT	CASSQEMGGGLSNQPQHF
.	TRBV25-1	once	TRBJ1-1	TGTGCCAGCAGTGAGGCAGTGGAGGCTTTCTTT	CASSEAVEAFF
.	TRBV6-4	.	TRBJ2-2	TGTGCCAGCAGTGATCGCGGGGCCGGGGAGCTGTTTTTT	CASSDRGAGELFF
TRBD1	TRBV4-1	.	TRBJ2-7	TGCGCCAGCAGCCAAGAAGGGACAGGCTCCTACGAGCAGTACTTC	CASSQEGTGSYEQYF
TRBD1	TRBV7-9	.	TRBJ1-2	TGTGCCAGCCTCGGACAGGGGGATGGCTACACCTTC	CASLGQGDGYTF
.	TRBV7-9	once	TRBJ2-1	TGTGCCAGCAGCTCTAGTAAGGCCTTCAATGAGCAGTTCTTC	CASSSSKAFNEQFF
TRBD1	TRBV6-4	.	TRBJ2-2	TGTGCCAGCAGTGCCTCGCGCAGGGGGCGCACCGGGGAGCTGTTTTTT	CASSASRRGRTGELFF
.	TRBV27	few	TRBJ1-3	TGTGCCAGCAGTTTATCGGTCCGAAACACCATATATTTT	CASSLSVRNTIYF
.	TRBV9	.	TRBJ1-3	TGTGCCAGCAGCACTCCCCGTAGGGGGGACTCTGGAAACACCATATATTTT	CASSTPRRGDSGNTIYF
.	TRBV7-2	few	TRBJ2-2	TGTGCCAGCAGCTTACCCGGGGAGCTGTTTTTT	CASSLPGELFF
TRBD2	TRBV9	.	TRBJ2-5	TGTGCCAGCAGCGAGGTAGCGGGAACCCAGTACTTC	CASSEVAGTQYF
TRBD1	TRBV5-4	.	TRBJ2-1	TGTGCCAGCAGCTCTGGGGACAGGGGTTACAATGAGCAGTTCTTC	CASSSGDRGYNEQFF
.	TRBV7-9	.	TRBJ1-1	TGTGCCAGCAGCTTAGGTTCTGCGGAGGAAGCTTTCTTT	CASSLGSAEEAFF
.	TRBV7-2	.	TRBJ1-1	TGTGCCAGCAGCTTAGCTACCGGACAGCCGAACACTGAAGCTTTCTTT	CASSLATGQPNTEAFF
.	TRBV7-6	once	TRBJ1-4	TGTGCCAGCAGCTTAGGCAGGGCTAATGAAAAACTGTTTTTT	CASSLGRANEKLFF
.	TRBV7-6	once	TRBJ1-5	TGTGCCAGCAGCTGGTCGGATGGCAATCAGCCCCAGCATTTT	CASSWSDGNQPQHF
.	TRBV16	.	TRBJ2-1	TGTGCCAGCAGTCGAGGTAGGGATGAGCAGTTCTTC	CASSRGRDEQFF
.	TRBV6-5	.	TRBJ1-1	TGTGCCAGCAGCCTTGGGCCAGGCCTGAACACTGAAGCTTTCTTT	CASSLGPGLNTEAFF
TRBD2	TRBV13	.	TRBJ2-1	TGTGCCAGCAGCCCCAGTAGCGGGAAATCCTACAATGAGCAGTTCTTC	CASSPSSGKSYNEQFF
TRBD2	TRBV9	.	TRBJ2-1	TGTGCCAGCAGCTTAAGACTAGCGGGGGATGAGCAGTTCTTC	CASSLRLAGDEQFF
.	TRBV29-1	.	TRBJ1-2	TGCAGCGATTGGACAGACTTCTATGGCTACACCTTC	CSDWTDFYGYTF
TRBD2	TRBV6-1	.	TRBJ2-3	TGTGCCAGCAGTGAAGTGGGCGGGAGGGCCACAGATACGCAGTATTTT	CASSEVGGRATDTQYF
TRBD1	TRBV13	once	TRBJ2-7	TGTGCCAGCAGCAAGACAGGGGGGGCCTACGAGCAGTACTTC	CASSKTGGAYEQYF
TRBD1	TRBV7-7	.	TRBJ2-1	TGTGCTAGCAGCATCCGCCCGGGACAGAGGGATGAGCAGTTCTTC	CASSIRPGQRDEQFF
.	TRBV9	.	TRBJ1-1	TGTGCCAGCAGCGTAGAGGGTGGGAGGACTGAAGCTTTCTTT	CASSVEGGRTEAFF
.	TRBV2	few	TRBJ1-2	TGTGCCAGCAGTGAATGGGTGGGCTACACCTTC	CASSEWVGYTF
.	TRBV7-6	.	TRBJ2-3	TGTGCCAGCAGCCCAAGACAGGAAGATACGCAGTATTTT	CASSPRQEDTQYF
.	TRBV14	.	TRBJ1-2	TGTGCCAGCAGCCTAGGACAGTCCGGAGGCGGCTACACCTTC	CASSLGQSGGGYTF
.	TRBV5-1	.	TRBJ1-1	TGCGCCAGCAGCCCCGGCGGTGGGCAGAACACTGAAGCTTTCTTT	CASSPGGGQNTEAFF
TRBD1	TRBV7-6	.	TRBJ1-4	TGTGCCAGCAGCTTAACGGGACAGACGAATGAAAAACTGTTTTTT	CASSLTGQTNEKLFF
.	TRBV27	.	TRBJ2-7	TGTGCCAGCAGTTTAGGAGGTAGTTACGAGCAGTACTTC	CASSLGGSYEQYF